This entry describes one T cell receptor (beta chain). These data are taken from a study of blood T cell repertoires in COVID-19. Overall study: COVID-19 samples from acute and convalescent phases originated in the United States, Italy and Spain.

People in the exposed group encountered a COVID-19 case within 2 weeks before entering the study. The germline CDR1 and CDR2 sequences are LNHDA and SQIVND (reference sequence). The V end was cut by 3 bases, the J end by 1 base, with 12 bases between. CDR3 length: 16 amino acids. In the authors' workflow: Amplification of reference gene primers provided the estimated nucleated cell counts. Data came from immunoSEQ multiplex PCR; TCRdb stores just in-frame clones and leaves some out. V and J calls and clone size are copied from that table; D and trimming were computed from the DNA. This sample has more than 300,000 clones; over 90% occur once, and the top ten carry roughly 3.9%.

This receptor was taken from a woman in her thirties who had been exposed to COVID-19. What was sequenced was PBMCs or T cells enriched from blood (not recorded which). The chain employs TRBV19 and TRBJ2-2; D may be TRBD2 (6 bases). CDR3 sequence reads: CASSMMAGRNTGELFF. CDR3 DNA: TGTGCCAGTAGTATGATGGCGGGGCGGAACACCGGGGAGCTGTTTTTT. The variable domain in full, with the rest retrieved from reference TRBV19 and TRBJ2-2, is DGGITQSPKYLFRKEGQNVTLSCEQNLNHDAMYWYRQDPGQGLRLIYYSQIVNDFQKGDIAEGYSVSREKKESFPLTVTSAQKNPTAFYLCASSMMAGRNTGELFFGEGSRLTVL.